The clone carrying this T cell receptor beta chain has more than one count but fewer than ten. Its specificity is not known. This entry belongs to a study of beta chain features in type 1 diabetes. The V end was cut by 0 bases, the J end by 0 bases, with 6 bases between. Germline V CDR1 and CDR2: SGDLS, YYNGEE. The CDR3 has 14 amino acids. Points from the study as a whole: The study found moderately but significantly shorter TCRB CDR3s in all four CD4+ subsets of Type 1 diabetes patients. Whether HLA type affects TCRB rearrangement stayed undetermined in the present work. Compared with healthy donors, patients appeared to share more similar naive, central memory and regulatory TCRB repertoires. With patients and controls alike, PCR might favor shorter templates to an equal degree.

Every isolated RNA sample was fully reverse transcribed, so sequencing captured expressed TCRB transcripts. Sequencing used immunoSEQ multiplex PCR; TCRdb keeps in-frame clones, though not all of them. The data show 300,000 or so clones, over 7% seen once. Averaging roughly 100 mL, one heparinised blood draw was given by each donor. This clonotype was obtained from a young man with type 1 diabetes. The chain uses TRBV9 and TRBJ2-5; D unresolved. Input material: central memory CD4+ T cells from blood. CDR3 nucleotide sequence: TGTGCCAGCAGCGTAGGAAGGGACCAAGAGACCCAGTACTTC. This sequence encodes CASSVGRDQETQYF.